A selection of T cell receptor beta chains follows, all from one sample in a study of blood T cell repertoires in COVID-19. Only in-frame clones appear in the TCRdb table, and some are missing; sequencing was by immunoSEQ multiplex PCR. The data show 200,000 to 250,000 clones, around nine tenths seen once. Sequencing input: peripheral blood. The receptors come from a woman between 65 and 79 years old with active or convalescent COVID-19. CDR3s include the opening cysteine and the closing phenylalanine or tryptophan. D genes are given only for firm matches. The size entry is marked missing in some rows and otherwise reads once, few, many or a size class.

-	TRBJ1-2	TRBV7-2	TRBD1	TGTGCCAGCAGCTTAGCCCCCAGACAGGGATACGGCTACACCTTC	CASSLAPRQGYGYTF
-	TRBJ1-1	TRBV19	-	TGTGCCAGTTGGGGCAGGCCTGAAGCTTTCTTT	CASWGRPEAFF
-	TRBJ1-3	TRBV5-6	-	TGTGCCAGCAGCCCGGAAGCGGGGAGAGAAGAATTT	CASSPEAGREEF
-	TRBJ2-7	TRBV5-6	TRBD2	TGTGCCAGCAGCTGGGGGAGGGTTGCAGAGGAATACTTC	CASSWGRVAEEYF
-	TRBJ1-3	TRBV9	-	TGTGCCAGCAGCGTAGATCAGGGAAACACCATATATTTT	CASSVDQGNTIYF
-	TRBJ1-6	TRBV27	-	TGTGCCAGCAGTTCGACAGGATTCCCCTATAATTCACCCCTCCACTTT	CASSSTGFPYNSPLHF
once	TRBJ1-2	TRBV4-3	TRBD1	TGCGCCAGCAGCCAAGATGGACAGGGGCACTATGGCTACACCTTC	CASSQDGQGHYGYTF
-	TRBJ1-4	TRBV2	TRBD1	TGTGCCAGCAGCCAAGGGGGCCTTTCTTATGAAAAACTGTTTTTT	CASSQGGLSYEKLFF
-	TRBJ1-6	TRBV7-6	-	TGTGCCAGCAGCAACGGCCGGGATTCACCCCTCCACTTT	CASSNGRDSPLHF
-	TRBJ2-2	TRBV7-3	-	TGTGCCAGCAGTCCCGGGGAGACCGGGGAGCTGTTTTTT	CASSPGETGELFF
once	TRBJ2-5	TRBV4-1	-	TGCGCCAGCAGCCATAAATCGCCACTAACCCCAGAGACCCAGTACTTC	CASSHKSPLTPETQYF
few	TRBJ1-4	TRBV19	-	TGTGCCAGTAGTAATGGGGCCGCTCCGAATGAAAAACTGTTTTTT	CASSNGAAPNEKLFF
-	TRBJ2-6	TRBV12-3/TRBV12-4	TRBD1	TGTGCCAGCAGTCTACAGGGGCCCGGGGTCCTGACTTTC	CASSLQGPGVLTF
-	TRBJ1-2	TRBV6-2/TRBV6-3	-	TGTGCCAGCAGCCCGCGGGAGGGCTACACCTTC	CASSPREGYTF
-	TRBJ2-3	TRBV9	TRBD2	TGTGCCAGCAGCCCCTCCCTAGCGGGGGGCTCAGATACGCAGTATTTT	CASSPSLAGGSDTQYF
-	TRBJ1-2	TRBV28	TRBD1	TGTGCCAGCAGTTCGGGACAGGGTACCTATGGCTACACCTTC	CASSSGQGTYGYTF
-	TRBJ2-5	TRBV24-1	-	TGTGCCACCAGTGACCTCCTAGCAGGCAAAGAGACCCAGTACTTC	CATSDLLAGKETQYF
once	TRBJ2-1	TRBV9	-	TGTGCCAGCAGCGCCATGGGGGGATCCTACAATGAGCAGTTCTTC	CASSAMGGSYNEQFF
-	TRBJ1-6	TRBV18	-	TGTGCCAGCTCACCCGGGGGGTGGGGGTCACCCCTCCACTTT	CASSPGGWGSPLHF
-	TRBJ1-2	TRBV19	TRBD1	TGTGCCAGTAGTATAGCTAGGGACAGTTATGGCTACACCTTC	CASSIARDSYGYTF
-	TRBJ1-6	TRBV18	-	TGTGCCAGCTCACCACAAGCAAACCCATATAATTCACCCCTCCACTTT	CASSPQANPYNSPLHF
-	TRBJ2-4	TRBV18	TRBD1	TGTGCCAGCTCACCCCTATTACAGGGGGCGGGGGCCAAAAACATTCAGTACTTC	CASSPLLQGAGAKNIQYF
-	TRBJ1-4	TRBV21-1	-	TGTGCCAGCAGCATACAATATTCTGCCCGGGGACTGTTTTTT	CASSIQYSARGLFF
-	TRBJ2-5	TRBV30	-	TGTGCCTGTCTCGGCGGGTGGAAAGAGACCCAGTACTTC	CACLGGWKETQYF
-	TRBJ2-1	TRBV15	TRBD1	TGTGCCACCAGCAGAGAAGGCAGGGGGAATTCCAATGAGCAGTTCTTC	CATSREGRGNSNEQFF
-	TRBJ2-1	TRBV7-6	-	TGTGCCAGCAGCGTAGCGGAACGAGGTGGTGAGCAGTTCTTC	CASSVAERGGEQFF
once	TRBJ2-1	TRBV5-1	TRBD2	TGCGCCAGCAGCTACCTCGGGGGGAACTCCTACAATGAGCAGTTCTTC	CASSYLGGNSYNEQFF
-	TRBJ2-7	TRBV13	TRBD1	TGTGCCAGCAGCTCGGGACAGGGTTACGAGCAGTACTTC	CASSSGQGYEQYF
-	TRBJ1-5	TRBV7-8	-	TGTGCCAGCAGCCCTCGAAGGGGGAGCGGTCAGCCCCAGCATTTT	CASSPRRGSGQPQHF
-	TRBJ1-1	TRBV29-1	-	TGCAGCGCCTCACGGAGGTTCCCTGAAGCTTTCTTT	CSASRRFPEAFF
-	TRBJ2-3	TRBV19	-	TGTGCCAGTAGTCAGGACAGAGCTAGCACAGATACGCAGTATTTT	CASSQDRASTDTQYF
-	TRBJ2-2	TRBV6-5	-	TGTGCCAGCACTCTGAGAGGGATCACCGGGGAGCTGTTTTTT	CASTLRGITGELFF
few	TRBJ1-2	TRBV19	TRBD1	TGTGCCAGTAGTATGGGTCCCGGGACAGGAGATGGCTACACCTTC	CASSMGPGTGDGYTF
-	TRBJ2-7	TRBV4-1	-	TGCGCCAGCAGCCAAGTGAGGGTTGGGTACGAGCAGTACTTC	CASSQVRVGYEQYF
-	TRBJ2-7	TRBV2	-	TGTGCCAGCAGCGAAAACAGATACGAGCAGTACTTC	CASSENRYEQYF
-	TRBJ1-2	TRBV5-1	-	TGCGCCAGCAGCTTGGATGACAGGCAAAACTATGGCTACACCTTC	CASSLDDRQNYGYTF
once	TRBJ1-2	TRBV6-5	TRBD1	TGTGCCAGCAGTCCGCTTGGGGACAGAAATAAGGGTACCTTC	CASSPLGDRNKGTF
once	TRBJ1-2	TRBV27	-	TGTGCCAGCAGTTCTTGGGGGGGGACACATCATGGCTACACCTTC	CASSSWGGTHHGYTF
-	TRBJ1-3	TRBV5-1	TRBD1	TGCGCCAGCAGCCTGACAGGGGGCGAAAGAAACACCATATATTTT	CASSLTGGERNTIYF
-	TRBJ1-5	TRBV6-2/TRBV6-3	-	TGTGCCAGCAGTTCCTTAGCAAGTCAGCCCCAGCATTTT	CASSSLASQPQHF
few	TRBJ1-1	TRBV10-2	-	TGCGCCAGCATCCAACAGAACCCGAACACTGAAGCTTTCTTT	CASIQQNPNTEAFF
-	TRBJ1-5	TRBV5-1	-	TGCGCCAGCAGCTTTGACGGGGGGCCCCAGCATTTT	CASSFDGGPQHF
-	TRBJ1-2	TRBV5-1	TRBD1	TGCGCCAGCAGCTTGTCAGGGGGCCCTTATGGCTACACCTTC	CASSLSGGPYGYTF
-	TRBJ1-1	TRBV5-5	TRBD1	TGTGCCAGCCGGTGGGGACAGGGAGACCTGAACACTGAAGCTTTCTTT	CASRWGQGDLNTEAFF
-	TRBJ1-3	TRBV9	-	TGTGCCAGCAGCTCCACTGGAAACACCATATATTTT	CASSSTGNTIYF
-	TRBJ1-5	TRBV19	TRBD1	TGTGCCAGTAGTAAGGGACAGGGGAACAATCAGCCCCAGCATTTT	CASSKGQGNNQPQHF
-	TRBJ1-4	TRBV2	-	TGTGCCAGCAGTGATAGAACAACTAATGAAAAACTGTTTTTT	CASSDRTTNEKLFF
-	TRBJ2-5	TRBV19	TRBD2	TGTGCCAGTAGAAGACTAGCGGGGGGGCCGGAGACCCAGTACTTC	CASRRLAGGPETQYF
-	TRBJ2-1	TRBV12-5	-	TGTGCTAGTGGTTTGAGGGGGACCGGTGAGCAGTTCTTC	CASGLRGTGEQFF
-	TRBJ2-2	TRBV19	-	TGTGCCAGTAGGGGCGCAATCGGTTGGGGGGGCTCCCCCGGGGAGCTGTTTTTT	CASRGAIGWGGSPGELFF
-	TRBJ2-4	TRBV10-1	-	TGCGCCAGCAGTGAACGACCGACAGCAAATTTAAACATTCAGTACTTC	CASSERPTANLNIQYF
-	TRBJ1-4	TRBV29-1	-	TGCAGCGTTGTACAGGCCTCTAATGAAAAACTGTTTTTT	CSVVQASNEKLFF
-	TRBJ1-1	TRBV5-4	-	TGTGCCAGCAGCTTAATACGGGGCACTGAAGCTTTCTTT	CASSLIRGTEAFF
-	TRBJ2-5	TRBV3-1/TRBV3-2	-	TGTGCCAGCAGCCAAGATTACAGTCAAGAGACCCAGTACTTC	CASSQDYSQETQYF
few	TRBJ2-5	TRBV14	-	TGTGCCAGCAGCCAAGCTAAACCCACCGAGACCCAGTACTTC	CASSQAKPTETQYF
-	TRBJ1-2	TRBV6-5	-	TGTGCCAGCAGTCCTCTGACAGGCTATGGCTACACCTTC	CASSPLTGYGYTF
once	TRBJ2-2	TRBV9	TRBD1	TGTGCCAGCAGCTTTCAGGGGGCGAGCACCGGGGAGCTGTTTTTT	CASSFQGASTGELFF
-	TRBJ2-5	TRBV7-2	TRBD1	TGTGCCAGCAGCTTAGCCATAACAGGGGCACCCCAGGGGACCCAGTACTTC	CASSLAITGAPQGTQYF